This T cell receptor beta chain was obtained from a study of sequential checkpoint blockade in melanoma. By frequency in the sample, this clone is medium-sized. Per the germline V gene, CDR1 is SGHRS and CDR2 is YFSETQ. The ends were cut back, 4 bases at V and 0 bases at J, with 8 bases in the middle. This CDR3 has 13 amino acids. Profiling relied on immunoSEQ multiplex PCR, and the TCRdb table lists in-frame clones only, not all of them. The data show around 18,000 clones, with about two thirds seen just once and 15% to 20% held by the top ten. Treatment described: randomized to nivolumab then ipilimumab (arm A) or the reverse (arm B). Live CD3+CD8+ CD19− CD56− cells were sorted from PBMCs.

Sequences were derived from CD8+ T cells sorted from blood (inferred from file names), sampled from a patient given nivolumab and ipilimumab in sequence. The TCR comes from a human donor with melanoma. V gene TRBV5-1 combines with J gene TRBJ2-7, with D maybe TRBD2 (6 bases). The CDR3, as DNA: TGCGCCAGCAGCGGCGGGACCTCCTACGAGCAGTACTTC. Translated, it gives CASSGGTSYEQYF.